These T cell receptor beta chains were read from a single sample in a study of human T cells and chemical hapten exposure. MiXCR, applied by TCRdb to the RACE reads, yields one record per CDR3 protein. The sample records under 100,000 distinct CDR3 sequences, under 14% being singletons. This specimen was whole blood, taken in connection with sensitization to the hapten diphenylcyclopropenone (DPC). Every receptor here comes from a woman aged 45 to 65 with alopecia areata. Some clones in this sample may be carry-over from other donors' samples. The CDR3 runs from the conserved cysteine through the conserved F or W. A D gene is named only where the DNA matches it firmly. Size tells how often a clone was seen (once, few, many) or the class of an expanded clone, and some rows leave it out.

clone_size: many; j_call: TRBJ1-1; d_call: TRBD1; cdr3_length: 16; v_call: TRBV18; cdr3_nt: TGTGCCAGCTCACGCGGGACAGGGGGCAAGGGCACTGAAGCTTTCTTT; cdr3_aa: CASSRGTGGKGTEAFF
clone_size: NA; j_call: TRBJ2-4; d_call: NA; cdr3_length: 14; v_call: TRBV7-2; cdr3_nt: TGTGCCAGCAGTCAGGGGCTAGCCAAAAACATTCAGTACTTC; cdr3_aa: CASSQGLAKNIQYF
clone_size: NA; j_call: TRBJ2-1; d_call: NA; cdr3_length: 12; v_call: TRBV14; cdr3_nt: TGTGCCAGCAGCCAAGTGAGGAATGAGCAGTTCTTC; cdr3_aa: CASSQVRNEQFF
clone_size: many; j_call: TRBJ1-3; d_call: TRBD1; cdr3_length: 17; v_call: TRBV7-2; cdr3_nt: TGTGCCAGCAGCGGATGGACAGGACTCCACTCTGGAAACACCATATATTTT; cdr3_aa: CASSGWTGLHSGNTIYF
clone_size: NA; j_call: TRBJ2-1; d_call: TRBD2; cdr3_length: 17; v_call: TRBV19; cdr3_nt: TGTGCCAGTAGTATAAGGGGCGGGACTCCCGGGGGGAATGAGCAGTTCTTC; cdr3_aa: CASSIRGGTPGGNEQFF
clone_size: NA; j_call: TRBJ1-1; d_call: TRBD1; cdr3_length: 16; v_call: TRBV7-9; cdr3_nt: TGTGCCAGCAGCTTACCCCCAGGGGGAGTCGACACTGAAGCTTTCTTT; cdr3_aa: CASSLPPGGVDTEAFF
clone_size: many; j_call: TRBJ2-2; d_call: NA; cdr3_length: 16; v_call: TRBV7-2; cdr3_nt: TGTGCCAGCAGCCCTAGAACGTCAGCGAACACCGGGGAGCTGTTTTTT; cdr3_aa: CASSPRTSANTGELFF
clone_size: few; j_call: TRBJ1-5; d_call: NA; cdr3_length: 13; v_call: TRBV20-1; cdr3_nt: TGCAGTGCTAACGCGGGGGACGGTCAGCCCCAGCATTTT; cdr3_aa: CSANAGDGQPQHF
clone_size: few; j_call: TRBJ2-3; d_call: NA; cdr3_length: 11; v_call: TRBV20-1; cdr3_nt: TGCAGTGGAGAGTACACAGATACGCAGTATTTT; cdr3_aa: CSGEYTDTQYF
clone_size: NA; j_call: TRBJ1-5; d_call: NA; cdr3_length: 13; v_call: TRBV12-3/TRBV12-4; cdr3_nt: TGTGCCAGCAGCTCCGGGGTCTCGCAGCCCCAGCATTTT; cdr3_aa: CASSSGVSQPQHF
clone_size: many; j_call: TRBJ2-1; d_call: NA; cdr3_length: 12; v_call: TRBV30; cdr3_nt: TGTGCCTGTAAAGGACAGATCAATGAGCAGTTCTTC; cdr3_aa: CACKGQINEQFF
clone_size: NA; j_call: TRBJ2-3; d_call: TRBD2; cdr3_length: 16; v_call: TRBV6-5; cdr3_nt: TGTGCCAGCAGTTCGACTAGCGGGAGATTAACAGATACGCAGTATTTT; cdr3_aa: CASSSTSGRLTDTQYF
clone_size: many; j_call: TRBJ2-5; d_call: NA; cdr3_length: 16; v_call: TRBV4-3; cdr3_nt: TGCGCCAGCAGCCAAGAGGGGGTCGGGGGGCAGAAGACCCAGTACTTC; cdr3_aa: CASSQEGVGGQKTQYF
clone_size: many; j_call: TRBJ2-4; d_call: TRBD1; cdr3_length: 15; v_call: TRBV19; cdr3_nt: TGTGCCAGCCAAATGACAGGGCTAGCCAAAAACATTCAGTACTTC; cdr3_aa: CASQMTGLAKNIQYF
clone_size: NA; j_call: TRBJ2-2; d_call: TRBD2; cdr3_length: 15; v_call: TRBV12-5; cdr3_nt: TGTGCTAGCCTAGCGGGGCCCGCGAACACCGGGGAGCTGTTTTTT; cdr3_aa: CASLAGPANTGELFF
clone_size: few; j_call: TRBJ2-7; d_call: TRBD1; cdr3_length: 16; v_call: TRBV4-2; cdr3_nt: TGTGCCAGCAGCCAAGGACAGACAGGGAGTCCTTACGAGCAGTACTTC; cdr3_aa: CASSQGQTGSPYEQYF
clone_size: many; j_call: TRBJ2-1; d_call: NA; cdr3_length: 13; v_call: TRBV7-2; cdr3_nt: TGTGCCAGCAGCTTAGTAGCCGGGAATGAGCAGTTCTTC; cdr3_aa: CASSLVAGNEQFF
clone_size: many; j_call: TRBJ2-6; d_call: TRBD1; cdr3_length: 16; v_call: TRBV9; cdr3_nt: TGTGCCAGCAGCGCCACAGGGGCCGGGGGGGCCAACGTCCTGACTTTC; cdr3_aa: CASSATGAGGANVLTF
clone_size: NA; j_call: TRBJ2-7; d_call: NA; cdr3_length: 12; v_call: TRBV6-5; cdr3_nt: TGTGCCAGCCGGAGGGGAAGGGACGAGCAGTACTTC; cdr3_aa: CASRRGRDEQYF
clone_size: few; j_call: TRBJ2-5; d_call: TRBD2; cdr3_length: 14; v_call: TRBV7-9; cdr3_nt: TGTGCCAGCAGCGGGGCGGGAGGAAAGGAGACCCAGTACTTC; cdr3_aa: CASSGAGGKETQYF
clone_size: medium-sized; j_call: TRBJ2-7; d_call: NA; cdr3_length: 13; v_call: TRBV5-1; cdr3_nt: TGCGCCAGCAGCTTGCCCGGGGCTGACGAGCAGTACTTC; cdr3_aa: CASSLPGADEQYF
clone_size: NA; j_call: TRBJ2-3; d_call: TRBD2; cdr3_length: 18; v_call: TRBV3-1; cdr3_nt: TGTGCCAGCAGCCATTGGACTAGCGGGAGGGCCGTAGGCGATACGCAGTATTTT; cdr3_aa: CASSHWTSGRAVGDTQYF
clone_size: NA; j_call: TRBJ2-3; d_call: NA; cdr3_length: 15; v_call: TRBV2; cdr3_nt: TGTGCCAGCAGCGGACGTAGGGACCCCACAGATACGCAGTATTTT; cdr3_aa: CASSGRRDPTDTQYF
clone_size: many; j_call: TRBJ1-2; d_call: NA; cdr3_length: 13; v_call: TRBV10-3; cdr3_nt: TGTGCCATTTTGAAGGCCGGGACAAATGGCTACACCTTC; cdr3_aa: CAILKAGTNGYTF
clone_size: few; j_call: TRBJ2-5; d_call: NA; cdr3_length: 14; v_call: TRBV5-6; cdr3_nt: TGTGCCAGCAGCTTGTCGGGAAGGGAAGAGACCCAGTACTTC; cdr3_aa: CASSLSGREETQYF
clone_size: few; j_call: TRBJ1-5; d_call: TRBD1; cdr3_length: 15; v_call: TRBV7-9; cdr3_nt: TGTGCCAGCAGCTTAGAGGGGACAGGAAGTCAGCCCCAGCATTTT; cdr3_aa: CASSLEGTGSQPQHF
clone_size: few; j_call: TRBJ1-2; d_call: NA; cdr3_length: 12; v_call: TRBV5-1; cdr3_nt: TGCGCCAGCAGCTCCGGCGGGGATGGCTACACCTTC; cdr3_aa: CASSSGGDGYTF
clone_size: many; j_call: TRBJ1-1; d_call: NA; cdr3_length: 15; v_call: TRBV18; cdr3_nt: TGTGCCAGCTCACCACCGGAACGGATGAACACTGAAGCTTTCTTT; cdr3_aa: CASSPPERMNTEAFF
clone_size: NA; j_call: TRBJ2-7; d_call: NA; cdr3_length: 15; v_call: TRBV28; cdr3_nt: TGTGCCAGCAGTTTCGAGCGGTTCAGCTCCTACGAGCAGTACTTC; cdr3_aa: CASSFERFSSYEQYF
clone_size: few; j_call: TRBJ1-2; d_call: TRBD1; cdr3_length: 17; v_call: TRBV7-2; cdr3_nt: TGTGCCAGCAGCTTCCCTCAAGGACGGGACAGGGGATTTGGCTACACCTTC; cdr3_aa: CASSFPQGRDRGFGYTF
clone_size: NA; j_call: TRBJ1-6; d_call: TRBD1; cdr3_length: 17; v_call: TRBV7-8; cdr3_nt: TGTGCCAGCAGCTTACTAGGGACAGTCGCCTATAATTCACCCCTCCACTTT; cdr3_aa: CASSLLGTVAYNSPLHF
clone_size: few; j_call: TRBJ2-7; d_call: TRBD2; cdr3_length: 16; v_call: TRBV7-9; cdr3_nt: TGTGCCAGCAGCTTACCTAGCGGGAGGTCGTTCTACGAGCAGTACTTC; cdr3_aa: CASSLPSGRSFYEQYF
clone_size: few; j_call: TRBJ2-7; d_call: TRBD1; cdr3_length: 17; v_call: TRBV19; cdr3_nt: TGTGCCAGTAGTATAAGGGACAGGGGCTCCTGGTCCTACGAGCAGTACTTC; cdr3_aa: CASSIRDRGSWSYEQYF
clone_size: many; j_call: TRBJ2-7; d_call: NA; cdr3_length: 14; v_call: TRBV10-3; cdr3_nt: TGTGCCATCAGTGAGGGGGGCAGTACCTACGAGCAGTACTTC; cdr3_aa: CAISEGGSTYEQYF
clone_size: NA; j_call: TRBJ2-1; d_call: TRBD2; cdr3_length: 16; v_call: TRBV5-1; cdr3_nt: TGCGCCAGCAGCTTGTGGGGCGGGAGGGATTACAATGAGCAGTTCTTC; cdr3_aa: CASSLWGGRDYNEQFF
clone_size: NA; j_call: TRBJ2-5; d_call: TRBD2; cdr3_length: 13; v_call: TRBV2; cdr3_nt: TGTGCCAGCAGACTAGCGGGACTGGAGACCCAGTACTTC; cdr3_aa: CASRLAGLETQYF
clone_size: few; j_call: TRBJ2-2; d_call: TRBD1; cdr3_length: 13; v_call: TRBV18; cdr3_nt: TGTGCCAGCTCACAACAGGGGACCGGGGAGCTGTTTTTT; cdr3_aa: CASSQQGTGELFF
clone_size: few; j_call: TRBJ2-3; d_call: TRBD1; cdr3_length: 15; v_call: TRBV14; cdr3_nt: TGTGCCAGCTCGGGACAGGCCATCTCCACAGATACGCAGTATTTT; cdr3_aa: CASSGQAISTDTQYF
clone_size: NA; j_call: TRBJ2-1; d_call: TRBD2; cdr3_length: 15; v_call: TRBV19; cdr3_nt: TGTGCCAGTAGTCAGGGACTAGCGGGATTCAATGAGCAGTTCTTC; cdr3_aa: CASSQGLAGFNEQFF
clone_size: few; j_call: TRBJ2-4; d_call: NA; cdr3_length: 14; v_call: TRBV6-1; cdr3_nt: TGTGCCAGCAACCCACAGCTAGCCAAAAACATTCAGTACTTC; cdr3_aa: CASNPQLAKNIQYF
clone_size: NA; j_call: TRBJ1-3; d_call: TRBD1; cdr3_length: 14; v_call: TRBV11-2; cdr3_nt: TGTGCCAGCCGACGGACAGGGACTGGAAACACCATATATTTT; cdr3_aa: CASRRTGTGNTIYF
clone_size: NA; j_call: TRBJ2-7; d_call: NA; cdr3_length: 13; v_call: TRBV18; cdr3_nt: TGTGCCAGCTCACCCCTCGACTATACCGAGCAGTACTTC; cdr3_aa: CASSPLDYTEQYF
clone_size: many; j_call: TRBJ2-1; d_call: TRBD2; cdr3_length: 16; v_call: TRBV7-8; cdr3_nt: TGTGCCAGCAGCTTAGAAGGGACTACCCTTCGAAGTGAGCAGTTCTTC; cdr3_aa: CASSLEGTTLRSEQFF
clone_size: many; j_call: TRBJ2-5; d_call: TRBD2; cdr3_length: 21; v_call: TRBV4-3; cdr3_nt: TGCGCCAGCAGCCAAGATTGGAGGGCAGGGCTGGTAGCGGGGCCGCAAGAGACCCAGTACTTC; cdr3_aa: CASSQDWRAGLVAGPQETQYF
clone_size: few; j_call: TRBJ1-1; d_call: NA; cdr3_length: 18; v_call: TRBV5-8; cdr3_nt: TGTGCCAGCAGCCCGGGTGGGGGGCGTGAAGTTCTGAACACTGAAGCTTTCTTT; cdr3_aa: CASSPGGGREVLNTEAFF
clone_size: many; j_call: TRBJ2-1; d_call: NA; cdr3_length: 16; v_call: TRBV7-8; cdr3_nt: TGTGCCAGCAGCCTCCGGGACTCGAGCTCCTACAATGAGCAGTTCTTC; cdr3_aa: CASSLRDSSSYNEQFF
clone_size: NA; j_call: TRBJ2-5; d_call: NA; cdr3_length: 14; v_call: TRBV12-3/TRBV12-4; cdr3_nt: TGTGCCAGCAGCTCCACTAAGGCCCCCCAGACCCAGTACTTC; cdr3_aa: CASSSTKAPQTQYF
clone_size: few; j_call: TRBJ2-5; d_call: NA; cdr3_length: 12; v_call: TRBV6-1; cdr3_nt: TGTGCCAGCATACAGGGCCAAGAGACCCAGTACTTC; cdr3_aa: CASIQGQETQYF